Detailed here is one TCR beta chain. Treatment given: oral pan-JAK inhibitor, 5-10 mg twice daily. Peripheral blood and lesional scalp punch biopsies came from alopecia areata patients. The J segment lost 2 bases and the V segment lost 4 bases, leaving 16 bases of the junction unmatched. Germline V gene data show CDR1 as MNHEY and CDR2 as SMNVEV (reference sequence). This CDR3 has 19 amino acids. TCR sequencing used cDNA made by reverse transcription of extracted RNA. Clones were read by immunoSEQ multiplex PCR, and TCRdb kept only the in-frame ones, dropping some. The sample contains some 240,000 clones, approximately 57% of which appear only once. These data come from a study of CD8+ T cells in alopecia areata.

This specimen was CD4+ T cells sorted from blood, taken at week 4, from a patient treated with tofacitinib. The sequence derives from a human donor with alopecia areata. This chain connects TRBV27 to TRBJ1-5; 8 bases fit TRBD1. The CDR3 bases are TGTGCCAGCAGTTATCTGATCGGTTTCAGGGGGCCGGGCAATCAGCCCCAGCATTTT. Its translation is CASSYLIGFRGPGNQPQHF.